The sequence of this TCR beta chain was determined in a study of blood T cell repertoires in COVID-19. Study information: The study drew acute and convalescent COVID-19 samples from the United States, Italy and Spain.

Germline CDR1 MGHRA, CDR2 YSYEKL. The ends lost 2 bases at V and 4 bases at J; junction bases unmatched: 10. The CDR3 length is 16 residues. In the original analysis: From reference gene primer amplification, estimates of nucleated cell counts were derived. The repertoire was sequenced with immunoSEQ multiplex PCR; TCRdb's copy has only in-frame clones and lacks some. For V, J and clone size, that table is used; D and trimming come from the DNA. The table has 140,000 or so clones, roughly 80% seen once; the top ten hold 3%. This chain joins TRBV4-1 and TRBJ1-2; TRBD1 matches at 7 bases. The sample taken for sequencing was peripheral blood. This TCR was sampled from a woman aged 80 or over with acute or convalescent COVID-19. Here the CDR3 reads CASSQPYRGNRYGYTF. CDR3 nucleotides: TGCGCCAGCAGCCAACCCTACAGGGGAAATCGCTATGGCTACACCTTC.